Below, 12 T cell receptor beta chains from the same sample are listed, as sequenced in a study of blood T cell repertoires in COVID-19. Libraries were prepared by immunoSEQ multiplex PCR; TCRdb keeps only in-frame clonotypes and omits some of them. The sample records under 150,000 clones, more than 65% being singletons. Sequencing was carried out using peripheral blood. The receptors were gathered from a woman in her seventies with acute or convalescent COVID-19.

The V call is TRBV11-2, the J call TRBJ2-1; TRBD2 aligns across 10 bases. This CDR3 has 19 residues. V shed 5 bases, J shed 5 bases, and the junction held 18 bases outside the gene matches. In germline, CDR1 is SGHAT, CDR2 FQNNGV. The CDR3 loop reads CASSHRPLLLAGNDNEQFF. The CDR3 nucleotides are TGTGCCAGCAGCCACCGACCCCTTTTACTAGCGGGGAACGACAATGAGCAGTTCTTC.

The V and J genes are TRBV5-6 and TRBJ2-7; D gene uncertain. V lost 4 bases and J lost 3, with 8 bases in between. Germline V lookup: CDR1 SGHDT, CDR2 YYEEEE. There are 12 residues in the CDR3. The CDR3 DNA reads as TGTGCCAGCAGCCGAGCTGGCTACGAGCAGTACTTC. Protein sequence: CASSRAGYEQYF. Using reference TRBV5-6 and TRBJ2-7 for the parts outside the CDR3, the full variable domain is DAGVTQSPTHLIKTRGQQVTLRCSPKSGHDTVSWYQQALGQGPQFIFQYYEEEERQRGNFPDRFSGHQFPNYSSELNVNALLLGDSALYLCASSRAGYEQYFGPGTRLTVT.

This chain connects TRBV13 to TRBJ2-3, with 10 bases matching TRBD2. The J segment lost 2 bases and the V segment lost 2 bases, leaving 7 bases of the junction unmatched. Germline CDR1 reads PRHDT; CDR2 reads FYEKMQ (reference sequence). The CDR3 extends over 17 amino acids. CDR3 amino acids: CASSLYPSGSATDTQYF. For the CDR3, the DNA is TGTGCCAGCAGCTTATATCCTAGCGGGAGTGCCACAGATACGCAGTATTTT.

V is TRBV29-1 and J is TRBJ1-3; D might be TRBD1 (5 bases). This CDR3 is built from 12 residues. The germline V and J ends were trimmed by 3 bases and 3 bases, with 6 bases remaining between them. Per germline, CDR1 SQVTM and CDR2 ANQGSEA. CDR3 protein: CSVDTGGNTIYF. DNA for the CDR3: TGCAGCGTTGACACAGGTGGAAACACCATATATTTT.

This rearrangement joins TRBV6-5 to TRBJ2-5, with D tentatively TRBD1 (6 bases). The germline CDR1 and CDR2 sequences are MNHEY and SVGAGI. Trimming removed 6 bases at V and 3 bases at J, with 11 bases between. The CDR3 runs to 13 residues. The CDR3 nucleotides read TGTGCCAGCAGCTTCGGACAGAAAGAGACCCAGTACTTC. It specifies CASSFGQKETQYF.

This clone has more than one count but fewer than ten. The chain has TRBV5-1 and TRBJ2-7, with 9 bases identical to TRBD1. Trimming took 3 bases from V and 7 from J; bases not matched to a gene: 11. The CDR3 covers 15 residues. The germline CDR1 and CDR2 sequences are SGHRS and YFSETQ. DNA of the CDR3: TGCGCCAGCAGCTGGGGGACAGGGCAGTCTGAAGAGCAGTACTTC. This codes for CASSWGTGQSEEQYF.

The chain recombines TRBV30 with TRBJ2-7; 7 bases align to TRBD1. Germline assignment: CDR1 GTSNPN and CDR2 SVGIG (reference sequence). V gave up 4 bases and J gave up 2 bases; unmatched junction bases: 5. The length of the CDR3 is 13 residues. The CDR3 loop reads CAWNRDRAYEQYF. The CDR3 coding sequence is TGTGCCTGGAACCGGGACAGAGCCTACGAGCAGTACTTC.

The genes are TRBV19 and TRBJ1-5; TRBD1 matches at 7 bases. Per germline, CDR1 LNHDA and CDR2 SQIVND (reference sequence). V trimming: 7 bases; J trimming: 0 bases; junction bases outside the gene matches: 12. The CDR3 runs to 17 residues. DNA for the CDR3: TGTGCCAGTACCCCCGTATTGGCAGGGGGTAGCAATCAGCCCCAGCATTTT. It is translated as CASTPVLAGGSNQPQHF.

This CDR3 is CASSVGTGEGVNYGYTF. CDR3 DNA sequence: TGTGCCAGCAGCGTAGGGACAGGGGAGGGGGTTAACTATGGCTACACCTTC. The J gene is TRBJ1-2, the V gene TRBV11-2; 10 bases are shared with TRBD1. The CDR3 extends over 17 amino acids. Germline loops: CDR1 SGHAT, CDR2 FQNNGV. J lost 1 base, V lost 5 bases, and 10 bases had no gene match.

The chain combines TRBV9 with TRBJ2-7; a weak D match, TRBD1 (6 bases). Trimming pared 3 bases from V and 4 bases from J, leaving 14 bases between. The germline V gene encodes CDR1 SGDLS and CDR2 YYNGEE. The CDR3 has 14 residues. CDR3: CASSETGTPYEQYF. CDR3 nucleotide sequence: TGTGCCAGCAGCGAAACAGGGACCCCGTACGAGCAGTACTTC.

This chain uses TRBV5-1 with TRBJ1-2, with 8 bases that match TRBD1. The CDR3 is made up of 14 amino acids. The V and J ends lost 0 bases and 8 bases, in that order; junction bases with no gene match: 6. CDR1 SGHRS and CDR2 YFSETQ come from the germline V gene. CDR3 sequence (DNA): TGCGCCAGCAGCTTGGGGTCGACAGGGGTCGGCTACACCTTC. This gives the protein CASSLGSTGVGYTF.

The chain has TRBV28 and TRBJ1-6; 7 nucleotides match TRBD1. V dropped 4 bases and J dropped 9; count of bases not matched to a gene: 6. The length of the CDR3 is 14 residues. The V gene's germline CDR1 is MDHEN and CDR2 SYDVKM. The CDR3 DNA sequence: TGTGCCAGCAGTTCCGGGACAGTAGGTTCACCCCTCCACTTT. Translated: CASSSGTVGSPLHF.